This T cell receptor (beta chain) stems from a study of naive and memory T cell subsets. Overall study results and limits: RNA-based TCR counts may shift with T cell activation and differentiation.

As regards this clonotype: Its specificity is not known.

An equimolar mix of two oligonucleotides served as the beta constant-region primer for TRBC1 and TRBC2. An oligonucleotide with the SP2 primer and a 12-nucleotide UMI was ligated to the cDNA 3' end. Each CDR3 protein is one row after TCRdb ran MiXCR on the UMI-ligation and nested PCR reads. Of 75,000 to 85,000 distinct CDR3 sequences in the sample, about an eighth are singletons; the top ten hold 0.75% to 1%. This CDR3 comprises 14 residues. Germline CDR1 MNHNY, CDR2 SVGAGI (reference sequence). Trimming cost V 10 bases and J 2 bases, with 17 bases left between them. CD8 T cells were positively selected from what remained after CD4 positive selection.

The rearrangement joins TRBV6-6 to TRBJ1-1; D call uncertain. The sequencing sample was made of central memory CD4+ T cells from blood. The TCR was taken from a human donor in good health. The CDR3, as DNA: TGTGCCATCCGTACCGGGCAGGCAAACACTGAAGCTTTCTTT. Translating it yields CAIRTGQANTEAFF.